This is a list of T cell receptor beta chains from one sample in a study of regulatory T cells in long-lasting Graves disease. One entry per CDR3 protein, called by TCRdb with MiXCR from the multiplex PCR reads. The table records some 500,000 distinct CDR3 sequences, roughly a sixth of them present only once. These data were likewise used in another study, on T cells in Graves' hyperthyroidism and ophthalmopathy.

Specimen: peripheral blood mononuclear cells (PBMCs), collected at new diagnosis, from a patient treated with antithyroid drugs. These receptors came from a middle-aged woman with Graves disease. The CDR3 runs from the conserved cysteine through the conserved F or W. The D gene is left open where the match is weak. A clone size is listed for some rows: how often the clone was seen (once, few, many), or a class if it is expanded.

V	J	D	size	DNA	CDR3
TRBV19	TRBJ1-2	-	few	TGTGCCAGTAGTGTCAGGGGAGGCGGCTACACCTTC	CASSVRGGGYTF
TRBV6-1	TRBJ1-1	-	many	TGTGCCAGCAGTGCACTTCGGATGAACACTGAAGCTTTCTTT	CASSALRMNTEAFF
TRBV4-1	TRBJ1-5	-	many	TGCGCCAGCAGCCAAGATCAGGGTAGTCAGCCCCAGCATTTT	CASSQDQGSQPQHF
TRBV20-1	TRBJ2-7	-	few	TGCAGTGCCAGAAGTGCTAGCTACGAGCAGTACTTC	CSARSASYEQYF
TRBV6-1	TRBJ2-1	TRBD1	many	TGTGCCAGCAGTAACCGAATATACCGACAGGGGGCCTACAATGAGCAGTTCTTC	CASSNRIYRQGAYNEQFF
TRBV12-5	TRBJ1-4	-	many	TGTGCTACCCATGGGGCTAATGAAAAACTGTTTTTT	CATHGANEKLFF
TRBV6-2/TRBV6-3	TRBJ1-1	-	many	TGTGCCAGCAGCCCCGAGGCGGGTAGAACTGAAGCTTTCTTT	CASSPEAGRTEAFF
TRBV15	TRBJ1-5	-	many	TGTGCCACCAGCAGAGTCCCAGCAAGAACTAACGGCAATCAGCCCCAGCATTTT	CATSRVPARTNGNQPQHF
TRBV10-1	TRBJ2-7	TRBD1	few	TGCGCCAGCAGTGAGTCGCCGGACAGGCCCTACGAGCAGTACTTC	CASSESPDRPYEQYF
TRBV5-5	TRBJ2-7	-	-	TGTGCCAGCAGCCCCCCGGGACGGAACTACGAGCAGTACTTC	CASSPPGRNYEQYF